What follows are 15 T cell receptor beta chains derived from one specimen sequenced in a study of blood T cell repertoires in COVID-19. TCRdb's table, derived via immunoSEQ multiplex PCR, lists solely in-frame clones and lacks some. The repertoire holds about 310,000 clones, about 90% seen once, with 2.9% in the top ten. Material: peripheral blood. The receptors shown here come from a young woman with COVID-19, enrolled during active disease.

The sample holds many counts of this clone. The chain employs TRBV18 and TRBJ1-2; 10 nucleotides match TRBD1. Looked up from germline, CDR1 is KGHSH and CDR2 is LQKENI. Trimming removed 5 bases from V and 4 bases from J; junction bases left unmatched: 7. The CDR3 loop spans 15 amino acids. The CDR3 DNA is TGTGCCAGCTCAGGGGGACAGGGGATCTCCTATGGCTACACCTTC. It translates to CASSGGQGISYGYTF. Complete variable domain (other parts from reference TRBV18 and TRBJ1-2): NAGVMQNPRHLVRRRGQEARLRCSPMKGHSHVYWYRQLPEEGLKFMVYLQKENIIDESGMPKERFSAEFPKEGPSILRIQQVVRGDSAAYFCASSGGQGISYGYTFGSGTRLTVV.

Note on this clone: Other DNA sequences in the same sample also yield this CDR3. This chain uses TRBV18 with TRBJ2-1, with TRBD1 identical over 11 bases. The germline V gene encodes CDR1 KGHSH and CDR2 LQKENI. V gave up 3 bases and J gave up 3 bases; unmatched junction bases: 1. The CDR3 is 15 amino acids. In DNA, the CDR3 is TGTGCCAGCTCACCGGGACAGGGGGTCTACAATGAGCAGTTCTTC. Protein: CASSPGQGVYNEQFF.

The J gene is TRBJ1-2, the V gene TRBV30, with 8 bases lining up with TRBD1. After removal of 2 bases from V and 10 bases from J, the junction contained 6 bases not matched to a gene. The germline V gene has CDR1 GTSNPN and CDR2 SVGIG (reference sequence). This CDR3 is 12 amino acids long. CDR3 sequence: CAWSTTGGTYTF. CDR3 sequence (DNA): TGTGCCTGGAGTACCACAGGGGGGACCTACACCTTC.

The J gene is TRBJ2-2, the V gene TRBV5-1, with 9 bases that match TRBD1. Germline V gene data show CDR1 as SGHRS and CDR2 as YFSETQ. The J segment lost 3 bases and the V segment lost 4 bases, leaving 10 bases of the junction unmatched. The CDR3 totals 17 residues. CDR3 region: CASSHGGQGTDTGELFF. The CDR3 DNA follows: TGCGCCAGCAGCCATGGGGGACAGGGAACAGACACCGGGGAGCTGTTTTTT.

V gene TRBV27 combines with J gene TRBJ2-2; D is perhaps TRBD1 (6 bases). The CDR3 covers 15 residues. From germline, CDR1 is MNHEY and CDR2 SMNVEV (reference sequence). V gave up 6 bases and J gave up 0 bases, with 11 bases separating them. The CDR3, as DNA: TGTGCCAGCAGGCAGGACAGAGCGAACACCGGGGAGCTGTTTTTT. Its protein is CASRQDRANTGELFF.

The CDR3 sequence is CASSQAGVGDTEAFF. The CDR3 DNA follows: TGTGCCAGCAGCCAAGCTGGGGTCGGGGACACTGAAGCTTTCTTT. The J gene is TRBJ1-1, the V gene TRBV4-2; D is unresolved. There are 15 residues in the CDR3. Germline values: CDR1 LGHNA, CDR2 YNFKEQ. Trimming pared 1 base from V and 3 bases from J, leaving 12 bases between.

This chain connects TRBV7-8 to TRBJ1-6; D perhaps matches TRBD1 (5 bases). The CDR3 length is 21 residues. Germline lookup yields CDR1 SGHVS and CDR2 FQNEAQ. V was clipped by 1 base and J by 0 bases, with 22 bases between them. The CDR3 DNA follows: TGTGCCAGCAGCTTAGTCGGGGCGGCCAAGGGCGGGAGCTCCTATAATTCACCCCTCCACTTT. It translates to CASSLVGAAKGGSSYNSPLHF.

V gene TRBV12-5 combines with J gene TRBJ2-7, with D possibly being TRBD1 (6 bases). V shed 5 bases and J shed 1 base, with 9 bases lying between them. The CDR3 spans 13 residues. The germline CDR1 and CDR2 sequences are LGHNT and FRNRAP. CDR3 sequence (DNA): TGTGCTAGTGGTCCGGGACAATCCTACGAGCAGTACTTC. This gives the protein CASGPGQSYEQYF.

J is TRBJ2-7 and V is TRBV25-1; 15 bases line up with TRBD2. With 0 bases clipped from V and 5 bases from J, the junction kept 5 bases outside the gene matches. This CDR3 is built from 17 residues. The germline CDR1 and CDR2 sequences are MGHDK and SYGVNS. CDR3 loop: CASSEYWTSGRVDEQYF. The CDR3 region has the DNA TGTGCCAGCAGTGAATATTGGACTAGCGGGAGGGTCGACGAGCAGTACTTC.

Here the CDR3 reads CASSLGSGTEAFF. In nucleotides, the CDR3 is TGTGCCAGCAGCTTAGGTTCGGGGACTGAAGCTTTCTTT. This chain links TRBV11-2 with TRBJ1-1, with no clear D. This CDR3 is 13 amino acids long. V was trimmed by 1 base and J by 5 bases, leaving 8 bases between them. The germline V gene encodes CDR1 SGHAT and CDR2 FQNNGV.

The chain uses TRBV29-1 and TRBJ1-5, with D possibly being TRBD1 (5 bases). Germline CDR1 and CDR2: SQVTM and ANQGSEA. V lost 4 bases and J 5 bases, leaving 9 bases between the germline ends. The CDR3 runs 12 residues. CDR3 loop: CSVGQLDQPQHF. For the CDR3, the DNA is TGCAGCGTTGGACAGTTAGATCAGCCCCAGCATTTT.

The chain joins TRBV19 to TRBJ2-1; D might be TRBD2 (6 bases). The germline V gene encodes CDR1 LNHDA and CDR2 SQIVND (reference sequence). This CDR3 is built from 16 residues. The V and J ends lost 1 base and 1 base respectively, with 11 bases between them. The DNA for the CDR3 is TGTGCCAGTAGTATAGGGCGACGGGGGTCCTACAATGAGCAGTTCTTC. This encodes CASSIGRRGSYNEQFF.

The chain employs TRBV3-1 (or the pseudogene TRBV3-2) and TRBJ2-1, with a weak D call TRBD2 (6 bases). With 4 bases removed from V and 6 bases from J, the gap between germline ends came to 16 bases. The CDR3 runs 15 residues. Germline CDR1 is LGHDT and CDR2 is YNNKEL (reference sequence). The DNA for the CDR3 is TGTGCCAGCAGCCTCCGGGGAGGCAGCCTCAATGAGCAGTTCTTC. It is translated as CASSLRGGSLNEQFF.

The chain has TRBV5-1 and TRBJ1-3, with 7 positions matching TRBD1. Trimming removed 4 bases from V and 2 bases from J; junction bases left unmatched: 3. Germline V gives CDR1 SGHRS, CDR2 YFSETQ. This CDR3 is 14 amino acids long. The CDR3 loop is CASSPGTAGNTIYF. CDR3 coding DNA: TGCGCCAGCAGCCCGGGGACAGCTGGAAACACCATATATTTT.

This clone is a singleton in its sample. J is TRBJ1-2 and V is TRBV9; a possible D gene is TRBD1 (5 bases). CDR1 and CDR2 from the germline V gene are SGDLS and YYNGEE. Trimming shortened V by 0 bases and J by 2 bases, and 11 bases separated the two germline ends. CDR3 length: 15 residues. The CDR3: CASSVVGASNYGYTF. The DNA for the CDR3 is TGTGCCAGCAGCGTAGTAGGGGCCTCCAACTATGGCTACACCTTC.